These 2 T cell receptor beta chains came from one sample sequenced in a study of early T cells in non-severe SARS-CoV-2 infection. TCRdb reprocessed the 5' RACE reads via MiXCR and lists one record per CDR3 protein. Of about 50,000 distinct CDR3 sequences in the sample, about a tenth are singletons; the top ten hold 14% to 15%. Sequencing was performed on whole blood. The receptors come from an adult who was a healthcare worker with PCR-confirmed SARS-CoV-2 infection or an uninfected control (not recorded which).

There are a few counts of this clonotype. The chain uses TRBV28 and TRBJ1-6; D gene unclear. V lost 2 bases to trimming and J lost 7 bases, with 9 bases between them. CDR1 and CDR2 from the germline V gene are MDHEN and SYDVKM. CDR3 length: 14 amino acids. CDR3 residues: CASSLGGNNSPLHF. The CDR3 nucleotides are TGTGCCAGCAGTTTAGGTGGGAACAATTCACCCCTCCACTTT.

This clonotype appeared many times. This chain joins TRBV11-1 and TRBJ2-7, with 10 bases fitting TRBD2. The germline V gene encodes CDR1 SGHAT and CDR2 FQDESV (reference sequence). The junction had 5 bases not matched to a gene; V was cut back by 5 bases and J by 4 bases. This CDR3 region has 14 residues. This chain's CDR3 is CASSATSGTYEQYF. The CDR3 DNA is TGTGCCAGCAGCGCAACTAGCGGGACTTACGAGCAGTACTTC.